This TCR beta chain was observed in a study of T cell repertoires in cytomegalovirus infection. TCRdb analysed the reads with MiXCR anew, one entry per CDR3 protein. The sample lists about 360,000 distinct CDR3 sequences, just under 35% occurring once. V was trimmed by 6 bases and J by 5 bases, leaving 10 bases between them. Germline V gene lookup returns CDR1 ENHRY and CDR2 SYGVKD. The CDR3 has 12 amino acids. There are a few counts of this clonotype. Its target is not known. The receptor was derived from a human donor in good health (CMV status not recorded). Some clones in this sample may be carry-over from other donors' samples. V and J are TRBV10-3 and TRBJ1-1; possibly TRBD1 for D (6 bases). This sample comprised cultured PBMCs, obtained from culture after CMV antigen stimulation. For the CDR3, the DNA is TGTGCCATCAGGGGAACAGGGACTGAAGCTTTCTTT. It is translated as CAIRGTGTEAFF.